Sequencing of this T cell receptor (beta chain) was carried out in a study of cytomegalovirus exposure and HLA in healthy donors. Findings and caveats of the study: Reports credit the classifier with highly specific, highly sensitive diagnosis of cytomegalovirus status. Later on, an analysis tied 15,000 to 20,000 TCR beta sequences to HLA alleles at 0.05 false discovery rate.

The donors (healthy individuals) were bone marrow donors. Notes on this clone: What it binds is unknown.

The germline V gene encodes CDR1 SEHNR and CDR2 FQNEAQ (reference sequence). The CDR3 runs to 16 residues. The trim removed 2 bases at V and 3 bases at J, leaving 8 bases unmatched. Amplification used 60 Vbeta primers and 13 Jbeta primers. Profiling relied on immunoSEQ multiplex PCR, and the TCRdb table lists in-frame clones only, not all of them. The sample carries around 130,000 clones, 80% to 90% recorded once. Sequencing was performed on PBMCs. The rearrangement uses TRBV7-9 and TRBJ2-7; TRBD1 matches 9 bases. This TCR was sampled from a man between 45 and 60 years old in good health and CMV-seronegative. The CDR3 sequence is CASSLFRGQGVYEQYF. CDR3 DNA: TGTGCCAGCAGCTTATTTAGGGGACAGGGCGTCTACGAGCAGTACTTC.